The source of this T cell receptor (beta chain) is a study of T cell responses to AZD1222 COVID-19 vaccine. This CDR3 comprises 14 residues. The germline V gene encodes CDR1 KGHDR and CDR2 SFDVKD. The V and J ends lost 1 base and 0 bases respectively, with 6 bases between them. This table comes from immunoSEQ multiplex PCR, and its TCRdb copy is limited to in-frame clones, with some not included. The data show approximately 180,000 clones, roughly 92% seen once. The sequence was collected from an adult in good health. The sequencing here drew on peripheral blood, taken on day 0 of AZD1222 vaccination. The chain has TRBV24-1 and TRBJ2-7; no clear D. CDR3 sequence: CATSDLGHSYEQYF. Here the CDR3 DNA reads TGTGCCACCAGTGATTTAGGGCACTCCTACGAGCAGTACTTC.